This entry concerns a single T cell receptor beta chain. The entry originates in a study of blood T cell repertoires in COVID-19. In the study's own analysis: Cell counts per sample came from amplifying reference gene primers. The data were produced by immunoSEQ multiplex PCR, yet TCRdb's version contains in-frame clones alone and is incomplete. V, J and clone size derive from that table, while D and trimming were established from the DNA sequence. The sample yields under 350,000 clones, about four fifths seen once. The sample consisted of peripheral blood. The receptor's source is a woman in her fifties or sixties who had recovered from COVID-19.

CDR3 sequence: CASSARGGGHEKETQYF. CDR3 DNA: TGTGCCAGCAGTGCGCGGGGCGGGGGGCACGAAAAAGAGACCCAGTACTTC. The V and J genes are TRBV27 and TRBJ2-5, with 8 bases lining up with TRBD2. The CDR3 has 17 residues. The germline gives CDR1 MNHEY, CDR2 SMNVEV (reference sequence). With V trimmed by 5 bases and J by 3 bases, 14 bases remained unmatched.